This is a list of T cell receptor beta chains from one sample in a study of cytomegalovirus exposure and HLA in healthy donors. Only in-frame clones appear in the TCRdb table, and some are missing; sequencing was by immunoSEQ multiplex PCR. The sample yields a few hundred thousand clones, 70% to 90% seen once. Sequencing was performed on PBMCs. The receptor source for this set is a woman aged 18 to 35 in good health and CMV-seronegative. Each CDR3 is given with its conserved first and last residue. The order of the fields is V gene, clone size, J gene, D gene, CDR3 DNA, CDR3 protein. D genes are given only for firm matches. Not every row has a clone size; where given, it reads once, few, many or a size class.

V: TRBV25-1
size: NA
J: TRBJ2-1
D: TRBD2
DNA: TGTGCCAGCTCTAGACCGGGACTAGCGGGAGTCGAGCAGTTCTTC
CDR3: CASSRPGLAGVEQFF

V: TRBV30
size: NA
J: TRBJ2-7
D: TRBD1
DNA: TGTGCCTGGAGTCCGGGACAGCGCTACGAGCAGTACTTC
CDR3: CAWSPGQRYEQYF

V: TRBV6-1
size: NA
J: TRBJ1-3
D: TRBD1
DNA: TGTGCCAGCAGTGAAGCTCTGGGACAGGGAACAAACACCATATATTTT
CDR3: CASSEALGQGTNTIYF

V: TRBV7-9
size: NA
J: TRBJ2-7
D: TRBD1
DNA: TGTGCCAGCAGCCCTAACCGGGACAGCTTCTCCTACGAGCAGTACTTC
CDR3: CASSPNRDSFSYEQYF

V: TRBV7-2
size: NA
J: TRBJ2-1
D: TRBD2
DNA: TGTGCCAGCAGCTTTGCGGGGGCCTACAATGAGCAGTTCTTC
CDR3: CASSFAGAYNEQFF

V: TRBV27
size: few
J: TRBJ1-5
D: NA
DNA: TGTGCCAGCAGTCATGGACAGAATCAGCCCCAGCATTTT
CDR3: CASSHGQNQPQHF

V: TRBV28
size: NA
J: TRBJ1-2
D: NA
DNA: TGTGCCAGCACCTTTTCAGGGGCCTATGGCTACACCTTC
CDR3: CASTFSGAYGYTF

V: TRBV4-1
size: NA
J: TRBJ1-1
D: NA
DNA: TGCGCCAGCAGCCAAGAGGACAGCCCGAGAACTGAAGCTTTCTTT
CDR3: CASSQEDSPRTEAFF

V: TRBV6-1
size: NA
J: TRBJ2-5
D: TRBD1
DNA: TGTGCCAGCAGCCTGGACAGGTTAAGGGAGACCCAGTACTTC
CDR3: CASSLDRLRETQYF

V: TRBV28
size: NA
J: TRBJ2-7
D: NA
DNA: TGTGCCAGCCTTGACGGAGGGTCCTACGAGCAGTACTTC
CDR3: CASLDGGSYEQYF

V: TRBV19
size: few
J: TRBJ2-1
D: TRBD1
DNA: TGTGCCAGTTCCCCGGGACAGGGGATCGAGGAGCAGTTCTTC
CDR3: CASSPGQGIEEQFF

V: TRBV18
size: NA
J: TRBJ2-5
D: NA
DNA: TGTGCCAGCTCACCATCGCAGGGTATAGAGACCCAGTACTTC
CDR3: CASSPSQGIETQYF

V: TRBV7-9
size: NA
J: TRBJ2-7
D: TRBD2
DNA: TGTGCCAGCAGCTTGCAAGCGGGACTTTACGAGCAGTACTTC
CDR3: CASSLQAGLYEQYF

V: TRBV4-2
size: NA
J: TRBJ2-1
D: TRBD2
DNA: TGTGCCAGCAGCCAAGACCTGCTAGCGGGGTACAATGAGCAGTTCTTC
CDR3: CASSQDLLAGYNEQFF

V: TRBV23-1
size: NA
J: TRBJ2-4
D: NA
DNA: TGCGCCAGCAGTCAGGAGGAAACAGGGTTATCGGCCAAAAACATTCAGTACTTC
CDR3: CASSQEETGLSAKNIQYF

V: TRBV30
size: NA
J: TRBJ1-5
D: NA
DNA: TGTGCCTGGAGTCTAAGGGAGGATCAGCCCCAGCATTTT
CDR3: CAWSLREDQPQHF

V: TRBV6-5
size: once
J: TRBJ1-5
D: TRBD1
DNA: TGTGCCAGCAGCCGTGGACAGGGTAGCAATCAGCCCCAGCATTTT
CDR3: CASSRGQGSNQPQHF

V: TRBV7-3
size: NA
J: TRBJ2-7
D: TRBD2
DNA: TGTGCCAGCAGCTTAACCGGGACTAGTCAGCAGTACTTC
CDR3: CASSLTGTSQQYF

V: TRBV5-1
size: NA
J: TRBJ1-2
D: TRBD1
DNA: TGCGCCAGCAGCTTGGGACAGGGGGCCTATGGCTACACCTTC
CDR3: CASSLGQGAYGYTF

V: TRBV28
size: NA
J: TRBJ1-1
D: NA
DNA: TGTGCCAGCAGCTGGAACACTGAAGCTTTCTTT
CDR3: CASSWNTEAFF

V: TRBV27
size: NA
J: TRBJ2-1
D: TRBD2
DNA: TGTGCCAGCAGCCAGAGAGGAGCGGGAGGGGATGAGCAGTTCTTC
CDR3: CASSQRGAGGDEQFF

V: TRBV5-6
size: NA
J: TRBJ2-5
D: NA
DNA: TGTGCCAGCAGCGGGGCATTGGGGGCCAAAGAGACCCAGTACTTC
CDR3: CASSGALGAKETQYF

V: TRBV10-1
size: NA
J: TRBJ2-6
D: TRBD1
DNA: TGCGCCAGCAGTGAGTCCATGGACAGGGGGTTCAACGTCCTGACTTTC
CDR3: CASSESMDRGFNVLTF

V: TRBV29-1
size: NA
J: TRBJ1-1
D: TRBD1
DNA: TGCAGCGGGGACAGGGGGCGCAAAGCTTTCTTT
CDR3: CSGDRGRKAFF

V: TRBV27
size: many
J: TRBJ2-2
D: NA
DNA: TGTGCCAGCAGTTTCAACAGGGATCTAGTGGGGGAGCTGTTTTTT
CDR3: CASSFNRDLVGELFF

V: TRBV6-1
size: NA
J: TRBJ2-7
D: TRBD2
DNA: TGTGCCAGCAGTGCGACTAGCGGGAGAGCCTGGTACGAGCAGTACTTC
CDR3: CASSATSGRAWYEQYF

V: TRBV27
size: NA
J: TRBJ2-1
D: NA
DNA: TGTGCCAGCAGTGATATTTCAGGGTACAATGAGCAGTTCTTC
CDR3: CASSDISGYNEQFF

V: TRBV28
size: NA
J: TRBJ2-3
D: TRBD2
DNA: TGTGCCAGCAGTCCTCGACTAGCGGCCACAGATACGCAGTATTTT
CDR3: CASSPRLAATDTQYF

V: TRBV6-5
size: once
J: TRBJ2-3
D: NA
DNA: TGTGCCAGCAGTTACTCCCTAATCACAGATACGCAGTATTTT
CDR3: CASSYSLITDTQYF

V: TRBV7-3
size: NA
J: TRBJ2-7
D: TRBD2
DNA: TGTACTAATGGGAGGGAGCCCTACGAGCAGTACTTC
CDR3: CTNGREPYEQYF

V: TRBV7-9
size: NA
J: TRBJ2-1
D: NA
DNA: TGTGCCAGCAGTCCAAGACAGAAAATCAATGAGCAGTTCTTC
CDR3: CASSPRQKINEQFF

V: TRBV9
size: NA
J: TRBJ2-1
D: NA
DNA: TGTGCCAGCAGCGTAAACCCCCAGGGGTCAAACAATGAGCAGTTCTTC
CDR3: CASSVNPQGSNNEQFF

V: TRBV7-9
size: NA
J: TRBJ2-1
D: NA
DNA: TGTGCCAGCAGCTTAGTCGGCGGGAAAGACTACAATGAGCAGTTCTTC
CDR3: CASSLVGGKDYNEQFF

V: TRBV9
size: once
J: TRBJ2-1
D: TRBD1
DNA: TGTGCCAGCAGCCCCAGGGGGCAGGGGGCTTCCTACAATGAGCAGTTCTTC
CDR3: CASSPRGQGASYNEQFF

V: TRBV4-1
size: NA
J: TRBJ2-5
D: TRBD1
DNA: TGCGCCAGCAGCCTAACCGGGACAGGGGGGGAGACCCAGTACTTC
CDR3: CASSLTGTGGETQYF

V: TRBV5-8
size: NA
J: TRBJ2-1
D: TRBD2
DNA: TGTGCCAGCAGCTTGGAGATAGCGGGAGGACTAAATGAGCAGTTCTTC
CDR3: CASSLEIAGGLNEQFF

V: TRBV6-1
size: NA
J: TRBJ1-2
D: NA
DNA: TGTGCCAGCAGTGAAGCGTGGGGGGTTGACTATGGCTACACCTTC
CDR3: CASSEAWGVDYGYTF

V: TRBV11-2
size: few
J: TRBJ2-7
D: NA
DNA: TGTGCCAGCAGCTTAGTAGGGGGTGTCCACGAGCAGTACTTC
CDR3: CASSLVGGVHEQYF

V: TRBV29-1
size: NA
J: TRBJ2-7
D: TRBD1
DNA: TGCAGCGTGGTTGACAGGGGGGTAGGGCAGTACTTC
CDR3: CSVVDRGVGQYF

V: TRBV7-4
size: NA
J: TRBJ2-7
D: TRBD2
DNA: TGTGCCAGCAGCTTATGTATCGGGACTATCGGCTCCTACGAGCAGTACTTC
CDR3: CASSLCIGTIGSYEQYF

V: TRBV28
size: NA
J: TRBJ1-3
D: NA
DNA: TGTGCCAGCAGCCTCACGACGGGGGATCCTGGAAACACCATATATTTT
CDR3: CASSLTTGDPGNTIYF

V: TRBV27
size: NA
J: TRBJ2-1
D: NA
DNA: TGTGCCAGCAGTTTCTCCCCAGGGCAAAATGAGCAGTTCTTC
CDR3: CASSFSPGQNEQFF

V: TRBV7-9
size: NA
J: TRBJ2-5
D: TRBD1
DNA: TGTGCCAGCAGCCCCACAGGGGTAGGAGAGACCCAGTACTTC
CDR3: CASSPTGVGETQYF

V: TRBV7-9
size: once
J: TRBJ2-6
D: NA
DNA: TGTGCCAGCAGCTTAGCCTCCGGTAGCTCTGGGGCCAACGTCCTGACTTTC
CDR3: CASSLASGSSGANVLTF